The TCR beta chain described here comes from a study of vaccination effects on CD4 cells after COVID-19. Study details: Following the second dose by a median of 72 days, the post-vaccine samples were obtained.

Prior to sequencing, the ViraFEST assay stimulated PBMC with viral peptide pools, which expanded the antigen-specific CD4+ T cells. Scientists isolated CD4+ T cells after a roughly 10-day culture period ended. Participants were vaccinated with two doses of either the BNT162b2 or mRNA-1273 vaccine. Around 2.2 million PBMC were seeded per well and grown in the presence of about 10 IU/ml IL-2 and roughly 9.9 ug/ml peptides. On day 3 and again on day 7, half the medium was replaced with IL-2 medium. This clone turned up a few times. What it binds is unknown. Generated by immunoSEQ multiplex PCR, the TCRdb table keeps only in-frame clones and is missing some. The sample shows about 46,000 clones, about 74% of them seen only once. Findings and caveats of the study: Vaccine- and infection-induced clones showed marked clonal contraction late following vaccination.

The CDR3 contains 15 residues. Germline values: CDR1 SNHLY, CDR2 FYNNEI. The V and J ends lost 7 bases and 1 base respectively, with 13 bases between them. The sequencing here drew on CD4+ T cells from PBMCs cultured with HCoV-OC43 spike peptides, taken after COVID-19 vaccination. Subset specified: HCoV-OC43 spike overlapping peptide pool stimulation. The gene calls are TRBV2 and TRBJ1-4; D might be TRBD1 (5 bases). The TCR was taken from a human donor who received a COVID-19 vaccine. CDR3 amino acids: CASNRDFLTNEKLFF. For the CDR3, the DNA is TGTGCCAGCAATCGGGACTTCCTAACTAATGAAAAACTGTTTTTT.